These 2 T cell receptor beta chains originate from one sample sequenced in a study of early T cells in non-severe SARS-CoV-2 infection. TCRdb fed the 5' RACE reads into MiXCR, producing one record per CDR3 protein. The repertoire holds roughly 50,000 distinct CDR3 sequences, with about 10% as singletons. The specimen was whole blood. The receptors originated from an adult who was a healthcare worker with PCR-confirmed SARS-CoV-2 infection or an uninfected control (not recorded which).

This clonotype came up a few times. The chain combines TRBV28 with TRBJ2-2, with D possibly being TRBD2 (6 bases). The CDR3 consists of 14 residues. CDR1 and CDR2 from the germline V gene are MDHEN and SYDVKM. With 6 bases removed from V and 4 bases from J, the gap between germline ends came to 12 bases. CDR3 sequence (DNA): TGTGCCAGCAGGGGAACGGGGGTCACCGGGGAGCTGTTTTTT. This translates into CASRGTGVTGELFF.

This clonotype was counted only a few times. The rearrangement joins TRBV29-1 to TRBJ2-2; 9 bases align to TRBD2. Trimming at V came to 5 bases and at J to 7 bases, leaving 2 bases not matched to a gene. CDR1 SQVTM and CDR2 ANQGSEA come from the germline V gene. The CDR3 is 12 amino acids. The DNA of the CDR3 is TGCAGCGTTTTAGCGGGAGACGGGGAGCTGTTTTTT. Translating it yields CSVLAGDGELFF.